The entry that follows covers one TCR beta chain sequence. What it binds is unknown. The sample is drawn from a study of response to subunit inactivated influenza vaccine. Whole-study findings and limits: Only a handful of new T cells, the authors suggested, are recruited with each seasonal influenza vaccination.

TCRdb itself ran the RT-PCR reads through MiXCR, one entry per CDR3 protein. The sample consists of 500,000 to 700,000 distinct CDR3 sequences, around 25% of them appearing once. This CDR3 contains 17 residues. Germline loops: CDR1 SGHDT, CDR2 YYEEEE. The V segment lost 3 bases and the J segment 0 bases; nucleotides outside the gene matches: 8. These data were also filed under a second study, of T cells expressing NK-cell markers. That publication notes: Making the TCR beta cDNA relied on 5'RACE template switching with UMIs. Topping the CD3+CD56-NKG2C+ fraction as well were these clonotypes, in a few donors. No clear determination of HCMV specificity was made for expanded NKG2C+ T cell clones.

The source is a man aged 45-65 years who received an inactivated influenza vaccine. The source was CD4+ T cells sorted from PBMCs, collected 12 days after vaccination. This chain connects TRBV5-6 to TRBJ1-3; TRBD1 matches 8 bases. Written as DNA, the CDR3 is TGTGCCAGCAGCTCCGACCGGGACAGGAGCTCTGGAAACACCATATATTTT. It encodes CASSSDRDRSSGNTIYF.